A selection of T cell receptor beta chains follows, all from one sample in a study of blood T cell repertoires in COVID-19. Some clones are missing from TCRdb's copy, which holds only in-frame ones; the method was immunoSEQ multiplex PCR. The table lists some 700,000 clones, 85% to 90% of them singletons. The sample was peripheral blood. All receptors derive from a woman younger than 35 with acute or convalescent COVID-19. The CDR3 runs from the conserved cysteine through the conserved F or W. The D gene is left open where the match is weak. Size is stated for part of the rows, as once, few or many counts, or as a class when the clone is expanded.

D gene	clone size	V gene	J gene	CDR3 protein	CDR3 DNA
NA	NA	TRBV5-4	TRBJ1-1	CAGTSTVNTEAFF	TGTGCCGGGACTTCGACAGTCAACACTGAAGCTTTCTTT
NA	NA	TRBV6-6	TRBJ1-2	CASSRRRDYGYTF	TGTGCCAGCAGCCGACGGAGGGACTATGGCTACACCTTC
NA	few	TRBV7-2	TRBJ1-1	CASSWWQKNTEAFF	TGTGCCAGCAGCTGGTGGCAGAAGAACACTGAAGCTTTCTTT
NA	NA	TRBV24-1	TRBJ1-5	CATSDFRTVLGPYSNQPQHF	TGTGCCACCAGTGATTTCCGGACAGTCCTAGGACCTTATAGCAATCAGCCCCAGCATTTT
NA	NA	TRBV11-2	TRBJ1-4	CASSLLGQGNEKLFF	TGTGCCAGCAGCTTACTGGGGCAGGGCAATGAAAAACTGTTTTTT
NA	NA	TRBV9	TRBJ1-2	CASSGGNGYTF	TGTGCCAGCAGTGGAGGGAATGGCTACACCTTC
NA	NA	TRBV3-1/TRBV3-2	TRBJ1-6	CASSQVGTLSYNSPLHF	TGTGCCAGCAGCCAAGTCGGGACATTGTCGTATAATTCACCCCTCCACTTT
TRBD1	once	TRBV19	TRBJ1-1	CASILGQGNTEAFF	TGTGCCAGTATTCTTGGACAGGGCAACACTGAAGCTTTCTTT
NA	NA	TRBV30	TRBJ2-2	CAWRGNRDTGELFF	TGTGCCTGGAGAGGAAACAGGGACACCGGGGAGCTGTTTTTT
NA	NA	TRBV7-2	TRBJ2-6	CASSLVFFGEGANVLTF	TGTGCCAGCAGCTTAGTATTTTTTGGGGAGGGGGCCAACGTCCTGACTTTC
TRBD1	NA	TRBV5-1	TRBJ2-7	CASSLGGTGTASSYEQYF	TGCGCCAGCAGCTTGGGGGGAACCGGGACAGCAAGCTCCTACGAGCAGTACTTC
NA	few	TRBV6-5	TRBJ1-6	CASSYSIGRGNSPLHF	TGTGCCAGCAGTTACTCGATCGGGAGGGGGAATTCACCCCTCCACTTT
NA	NA	TRBV15	TRBJ1-3	CATSVVRWGAIYF	TGTGCCACCAGCGTAGTCCGATGGGGCGCAATATATTTT
TRBD1	NA	TRBV27	TRBJ1-5	CASSRGQDGSQPQHF	TGTGCCAGCAGCAGAGGACAGGACGGTTCTCAGCCCCAGCATTTT
NA	NA	TRBV7-7	TRBJ2-5	CASSLVGSGGETQYF	TGTGCCAGCAGCTTAGTGGGTTCCGGGGGAGAGACCCAGTACTTC
NA	NA	TRBV30	TRBJ1-1	CAWTPGGAGNEAFF	TGTGCCTGGACCCCCGGTGGGGCAGGGAATGAAGCTTTCTTT
NA	NA	TRBV5-6	TRBJ1-5	CASSSRGTNQPQHF	TGTGCCAGCAGCTCCCGGGGAACCAATCAGCCCCAGCATTTT
NA	NA	TRBV5-1	TRBJ1-1	CASSSGRQGGESGTEAFF	TGCGCCAGCAGCTCGGGGCGGCAGGGAGGTGAGAGTGGGACTGAAGCTTTCTTT
TRBD1	NA	TRBV19	TRBJ1-5	CASRTGTGSYQPQHF	TGTGCCAGTAGGACTGGGACAGGGAGTTATCAGCCCCAGCATTTT
TRBD2	few	TRBV6-4	TRBJ2-1	CASSDSASGGAGEQFF	TGTGCCAGCAGTGACTCAGCTAGCGGGGGGGCCGGCGAGCAGTTCTTC